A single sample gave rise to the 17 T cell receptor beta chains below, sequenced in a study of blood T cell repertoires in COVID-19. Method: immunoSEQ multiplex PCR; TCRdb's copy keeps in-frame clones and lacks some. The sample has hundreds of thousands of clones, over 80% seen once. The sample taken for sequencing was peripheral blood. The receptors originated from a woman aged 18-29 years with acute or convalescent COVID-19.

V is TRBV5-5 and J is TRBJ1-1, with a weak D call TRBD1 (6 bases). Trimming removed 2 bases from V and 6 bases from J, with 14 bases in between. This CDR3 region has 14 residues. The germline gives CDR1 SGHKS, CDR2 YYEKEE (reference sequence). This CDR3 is CASSFKLQGPEAFF. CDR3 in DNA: TGTGCCAGCAGCTTTAAACTACAGGGTCCTGAAGCTTTCTTT.

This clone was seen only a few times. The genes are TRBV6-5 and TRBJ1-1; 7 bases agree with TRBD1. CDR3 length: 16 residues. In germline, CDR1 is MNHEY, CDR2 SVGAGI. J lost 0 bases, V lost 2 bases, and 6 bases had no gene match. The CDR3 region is CASSYVSGTVNTEAFF. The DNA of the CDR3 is TGTGCCAGCAGTTACGTATCCGGGACAGTGAACACTGAAGCTTTCTTT.

Written as DNA, the CDR3 is TGTGCCAGCACTTTACAGGGGTCCTATGGCTACACCTTC. Protein sequence: CASTLQGSYGYTF. The chain is built from TRBV5-5 and TRBJ1-2; 7 bases agree with TRBD1. This CDR3 is built from 13 residues. J was trimmed by 4 bases and V by 6 bases; bases with no gene match: 6. Per germline, CDR1 SGHKS and CDR2 YYEKEE (reference sequence).

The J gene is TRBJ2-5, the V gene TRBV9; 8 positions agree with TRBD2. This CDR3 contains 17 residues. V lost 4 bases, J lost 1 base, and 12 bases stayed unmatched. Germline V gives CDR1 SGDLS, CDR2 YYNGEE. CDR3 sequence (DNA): TGTGCCAGCAGCCCCCACTGGGGCGGGGGGTTCCAAGAGACCCAGTACTTC. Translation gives CASSPHWGGGFQETQYF.

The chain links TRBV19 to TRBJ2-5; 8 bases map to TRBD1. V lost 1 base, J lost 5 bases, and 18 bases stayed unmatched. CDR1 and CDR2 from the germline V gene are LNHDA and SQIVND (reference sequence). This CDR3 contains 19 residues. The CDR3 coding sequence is TGTGCCAGTAGTATAGCTAAAGGGAGCGGCAGGGGGCAGTGGGAGACCCAGTACTTC. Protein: CASSIAKGSGRGQWETQYF.

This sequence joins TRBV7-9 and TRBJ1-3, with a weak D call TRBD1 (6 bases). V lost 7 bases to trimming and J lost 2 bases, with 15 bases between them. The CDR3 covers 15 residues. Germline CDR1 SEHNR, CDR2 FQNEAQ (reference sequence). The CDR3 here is CASNGIRDTGNTIYF. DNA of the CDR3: TGTGCCAGCAACGGAATCAGGGACACTGGAAACACCATATATTTT.

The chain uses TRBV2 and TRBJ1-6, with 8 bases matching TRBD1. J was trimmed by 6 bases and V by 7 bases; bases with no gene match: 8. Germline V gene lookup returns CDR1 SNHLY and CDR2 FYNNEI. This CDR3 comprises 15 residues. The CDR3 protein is CASTPDRALNSPLHF. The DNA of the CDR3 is TGTGCCAGCACCCCGGACAGGGCCCTTAATTCACCCCTCCACTTT.

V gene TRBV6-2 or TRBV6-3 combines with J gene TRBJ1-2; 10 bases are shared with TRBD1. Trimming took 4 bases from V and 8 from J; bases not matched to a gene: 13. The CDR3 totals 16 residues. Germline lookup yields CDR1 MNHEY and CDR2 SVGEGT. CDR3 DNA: TGTGCCAGCAGTTCCAGATTGGGACAGGGGAATGAAGGCTACACCTTC. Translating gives CASSSRLGQGNEGYTF.

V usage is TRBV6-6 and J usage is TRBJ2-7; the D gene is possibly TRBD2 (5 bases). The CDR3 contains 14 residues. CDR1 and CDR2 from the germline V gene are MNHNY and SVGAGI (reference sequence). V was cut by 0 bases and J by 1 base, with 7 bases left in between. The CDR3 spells CASSYSEESYEQYF. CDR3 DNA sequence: TGTGCCAGCAGTTACTCGGAGGAGTCCTACGAGCAGTACTTC.

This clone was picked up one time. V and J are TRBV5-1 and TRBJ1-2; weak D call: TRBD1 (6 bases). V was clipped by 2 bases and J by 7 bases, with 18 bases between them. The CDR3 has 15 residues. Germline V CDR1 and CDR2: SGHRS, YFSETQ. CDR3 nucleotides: TGCGCCAGCAGCTTCGCGGGGGGGCTTAATGGTGGCTACACCTTC. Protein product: CASSFAGGLNGGYTF.

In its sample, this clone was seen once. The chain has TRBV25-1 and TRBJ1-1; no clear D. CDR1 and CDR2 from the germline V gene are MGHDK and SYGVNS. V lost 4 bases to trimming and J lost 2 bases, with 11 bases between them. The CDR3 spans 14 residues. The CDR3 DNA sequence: TGTGCCAGCAGTGGCTGGTTGCGCAACACTGAAGCTTTCTTT. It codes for CASSGWLRNTEAFF.

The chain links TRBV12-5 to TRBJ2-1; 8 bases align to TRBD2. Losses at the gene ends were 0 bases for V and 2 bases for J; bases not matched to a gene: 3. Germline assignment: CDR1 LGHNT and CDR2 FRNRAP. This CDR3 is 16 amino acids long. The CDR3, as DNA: TGTGCTAGTGGTTTGGTAAGCGGGGGTGCCTACAATGAGCAGTTCTTC. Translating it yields CASGLVSGGAYNEQFF.

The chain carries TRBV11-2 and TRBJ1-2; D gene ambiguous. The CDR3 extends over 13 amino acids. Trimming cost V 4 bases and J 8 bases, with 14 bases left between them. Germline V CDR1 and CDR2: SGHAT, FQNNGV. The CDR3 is CASSYGSGGGYTF. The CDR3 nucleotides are TGTGCCAGCAGCTATGGTTCGGGAGGAGGCTACACCTTC.

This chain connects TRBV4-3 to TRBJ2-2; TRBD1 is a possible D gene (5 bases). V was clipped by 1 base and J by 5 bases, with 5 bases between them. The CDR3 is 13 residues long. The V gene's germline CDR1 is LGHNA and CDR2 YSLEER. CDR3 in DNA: TGCGCCAGCAGCCAAGCAGGGACCGGGGAGCTGTTTTTT. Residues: CASSQAGTGELFF.

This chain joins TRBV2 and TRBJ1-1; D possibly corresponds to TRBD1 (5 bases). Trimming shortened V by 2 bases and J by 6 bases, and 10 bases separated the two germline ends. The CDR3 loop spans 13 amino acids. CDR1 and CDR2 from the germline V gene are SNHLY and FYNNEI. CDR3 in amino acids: CASSEWGEAEAFF. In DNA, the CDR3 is TGTGCCAGCAGTGAATGGGGGGAGGCTGAAGCTTTCTTT.

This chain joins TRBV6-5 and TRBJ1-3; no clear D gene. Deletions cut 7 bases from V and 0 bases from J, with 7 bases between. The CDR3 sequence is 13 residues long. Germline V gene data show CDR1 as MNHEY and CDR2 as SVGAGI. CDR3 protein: CASTILSGNTIYF. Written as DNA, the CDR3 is TGTGCCAGCACCATACTCTCTGGAAACACCATATATTTT.

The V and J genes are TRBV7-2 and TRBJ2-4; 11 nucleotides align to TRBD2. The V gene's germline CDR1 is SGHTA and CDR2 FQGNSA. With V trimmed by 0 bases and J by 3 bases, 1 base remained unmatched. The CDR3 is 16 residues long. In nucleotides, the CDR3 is TGTGCCAGCAGCTTAGCTGGGACTAGCGGCAAAAACATTCAGTACTTC. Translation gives CASSLAGTSGKNIQYF.